This T cell receptor beta chain was identified in a study of Ad26.COV2.S vaccination and SARS-CoV-2 variants (TCRdb year 2021). Concerning the study at large: Vaccine-arm donors came from COV1001, a multicentre, randomized, double-blind, placebo-controlled phase I-IIa trial of Ad26.COV2.S in healthy adults. The TCR-sequenced set comprised roughly 30 samples: around 20 Ad26.COV2.S vaccine recipients, 5 placebo recipients and 8 SARS-CoV-2 convalescent individuals. Sequencing of the TCRbeta repertoire served to evaluate the specificity and breadth of SARS-CoV-2-reactive T cell receptors following Ad26.COV2.S vaccination. Throughout the experiments and outcome assessment, investigators stayed blinded to trial group allocation. Ad26.COV2.S was administered intramuscularly at 5 x 10^10 or 1 x 10^11 viral particles, either as a single shot or as two shots given 56 days apart. Participants in the trial were split at random into five groups of five each, receiving low-dose or high-dose Ad26.COV2.S once or twice, or else placebo on both occasions.

V was cut back by 6 bases and J by 7 bases, leaving a gap of 9 bases between them. The cysteine opens and the phenylalanine closes a CDR3 of 11 amino acids. The CDR3 DNA has 33 bases and is translated from base 1. Based on the germline V gene, the CDR1 and CDR2 sequences are MNHEY and SVGAGI. The immunoSEQ Assay was used to sequence TCRbeta CDR3 regions. After extraction, genomic DNA underwent amplification by bias-controlled multiplex PCR, followed by high-throughput sequencing. Regarding the original processing steps: To quantify the absolute abundance of every unique TCRbeta CDR3 region, sequences were collapsed and filtered. T cell fraction was estimated by normalizing TCRbeta template counts to usable DNA, which was measured by amplifying reference genes present in all nucleated cells. Repertoire TCRs were annotated as SARS-CoV-2-specific when V gene, CDR3 amino acid sequence and J gene were exactly matched to a known reactive TCR set. The reference SARS-CoV-2 TCR set was obtained from MIRA and was filtered for enrichment in COVID-19-positive ImmuneCODE repertoires, whereby public or cross-reactive TCRs were removed. Using the MIRA antigens, annotated TCRs were further analysed by specific ORF or by position within an ORF. Depth was the summed frequency of annotated unique rearrangements, while breadth was defined as annotated unique rearrangements over total unique productive rearrangements. TCR breadth was compared between groups using two-sided Wilcoxon rank-sum tests. The table comes from immuneACCESS by way of TCRdb, which keeps in-frame sequences with V and J called. Part of the clones is missing from these tables; in studies checked, under half for an unresolved V gene and the rest for unknown reasons. The DNA was the basis for D and trimming; V, J and clone size are from that table. Across this sample there are about 380,000 clones, with roughly 80% seen only once. The ten biggest clones cover about 7.1% of the sample.

For this clone: Which antigen it targets is not known. Per-base qualities were not stored, and no clone one base away is much larger.

Study-wide conclusions, independent of this receptor: The study was not powered to compare responses between vaccine doses or regimens. Ad26.COV2.S recipients had higher spike-specific TCR breadth than placebo recipients (P = 0.0014). According to the authors, total T cell responses may have been underestimated by the TCR breadth and depth analyses. Vaccine and placebo recipients had comparable non-spike TCR breadth, which fits with the vaccine containing only spike. Substantial breadth of spike-specific CD8+ and CD4+ T cell responses was reported after vaccination.

The sample's treatment or condition label, in plain terms: approximately 18 received Ad26.COV2.S at low or high dose, single or two shots; 5 received placebo; per-sample allocation not given. For vaccine and placebo recipients, repertoires were sequenced using samples collected on day 63 after the first injection. Between 29 July and 7 August 2020, Cohort 1b enrolled approximately 26 adults aged 18-55 years at one site in Boston, USA. As a vaccine, Ad26.COV2.S was a replication-incompetent adenovirus type 26 vector that expressed a prefusion-stabilized SARS-CoV-2 spike protein derived from the original Wuhan strain.

The specimen comprised peripheral blood, sampled in a trial of Ad26.COV2.S vaccine versus placebo. The clonotype comes from a person aged 18-65 years who received the Ad26.COV2.S COVID-19 vaccine or a placebo. Recombination connected TRBV6-5 to TRBJ1-2, with the D gene too uncertain to name. The encoded CDR3 is CASRLGFGYTF. The nucleotides are TGTGCCAGCAGACTAGGGTTTGGCTACACCTTC.